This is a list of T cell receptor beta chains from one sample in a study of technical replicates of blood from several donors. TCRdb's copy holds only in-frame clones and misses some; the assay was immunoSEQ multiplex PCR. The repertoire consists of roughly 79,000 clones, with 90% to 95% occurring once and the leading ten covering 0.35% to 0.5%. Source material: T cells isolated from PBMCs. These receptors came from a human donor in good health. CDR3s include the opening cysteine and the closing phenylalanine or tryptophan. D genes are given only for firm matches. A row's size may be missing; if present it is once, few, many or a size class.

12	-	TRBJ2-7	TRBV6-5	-	TGTGCCAGCAGGCAGTCGGGGTACGAGCAGTACTTC	CASRQSGYEQYF
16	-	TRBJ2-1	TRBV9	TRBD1	TGTGCCAGCAGCACTTCCAGACAGGGGGCTTACAATGAGCAGTTCTTC	CASSTSRQGAYNEQFF
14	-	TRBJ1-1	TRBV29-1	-	TGCAGCGTTGAAAATGCAGGGAATAAGACTGAAGCTTTCTTT	CSVENAGNKTEAFF
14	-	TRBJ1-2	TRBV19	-	TGTGCCAGTAGTGTGGGAGGCGTCAACTATGGCTACACCTTC	CASSVGGVNYGYTF
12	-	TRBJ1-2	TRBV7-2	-	TGTGCCAGCGAGGGGGCTAACTATGGCTACACCTTC	CASEGANYGYTF
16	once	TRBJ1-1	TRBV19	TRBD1	TGTGCCAGTAGTATGGGGGCAGGGGGTAGGGACACTGAAGCTTTCTTT	CASSMGAGGRDTEAFF
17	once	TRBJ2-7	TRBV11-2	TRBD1	TGTGCCAGCAGCTTAGCATCGTCCCGGACAGGGGACTACGAGCAGTACTTC	CASSLASSRTGDYEQYF
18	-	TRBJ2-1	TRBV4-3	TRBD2	TGCGCCAGCAGCCAAGAGGGAGTAGCGGGACATTCCTACAATGAGCAGTTCTTC	CASSQEGVAGHSYNEQFF
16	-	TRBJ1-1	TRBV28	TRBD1	TGTGCCAGCGGATCAATCCCGGGACAGGGAAGCACTGAAGCTTTCTTT	CASGSIPGQGSTEAFF
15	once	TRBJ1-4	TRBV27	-	TGTGCCAGCAGTTTAATCCCAGGGACTAATGAAAAACTGTTTTTT	CASSLIPGTNEKLFF
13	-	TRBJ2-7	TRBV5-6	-	TGTGCCAGCAGCTTGGGCAGGGATTACGAGCAGTACTTC	CASSLGRDYEQYF
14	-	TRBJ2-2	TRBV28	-	TGTGCCAGCAACAACAGGACCTACACCGGGGAGCTGTTTTTT	CASNNRTYTGELFF
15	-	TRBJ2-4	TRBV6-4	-	TGTGCCAGCAAACGGGGGAAACTAGCCAAAAACATTCAGTACTTC	CASKRGKLAKNIQYF
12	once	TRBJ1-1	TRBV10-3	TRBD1	TGTGCCATCAGTGCCGGGACAGGGGAAGCTTTCTTT	CAISAGTGEAFF
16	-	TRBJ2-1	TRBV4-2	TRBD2	TGTGCCAGCAGCCGGGCGGGGGACGGGACTTACAATGAGCAGTTCTTC	CASSRAGDGTYNEQFF
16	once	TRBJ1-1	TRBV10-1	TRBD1	TGCGCCAGCAGCGCTACCGGGACAGGGCCGTACGCTGAAGCTTTCTTT	CASSATGTGPYAEAFF
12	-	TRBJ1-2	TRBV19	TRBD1	TGTGCCAGCCGGGACAGGGAAGGTGGCTACACCTTC	CASRDREGGYTF
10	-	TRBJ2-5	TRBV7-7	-	TGTGCCAGCGCGGGAGAGACCCAGTACTTC	CASAGETQYF
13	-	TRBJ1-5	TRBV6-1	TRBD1	TGTGCCAGCAGCCTGGGACAGGATCAGCCCCAGCATTTT	CASSLGQDQPQHF
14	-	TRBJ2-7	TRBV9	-	TGTGCCAGCAGCATTAGCGGTAGCTCCTACGAGCAGTACTTC	CASSISGSSYEQYF
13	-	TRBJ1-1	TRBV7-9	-	TGTGCCAGCAGCTTAGAGGCGCAGGGCGGAGCTTTCTTT	CASSLEAQGGAFF
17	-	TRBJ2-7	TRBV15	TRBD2	TGTGCCACCAGCAAAGGACTAGCGGGAGAGGCCCCCTACGAGCAGTACTTC	CATSKGLAGEAPYEQYF
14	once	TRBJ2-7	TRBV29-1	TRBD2	TGCAGCGTTATTCTAGCGGGAGTTTTCTACGAGCAGTACTTC	CSVILAGVFYEQYF
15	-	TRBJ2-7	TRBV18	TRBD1	TGTGCCAGCTCTCGCATGGGACAGGGGGCCTACGAGCAGTACTTC	CASSRMGQGAYEQYF
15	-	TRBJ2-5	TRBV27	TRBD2	TGTGCCAGCAGACCTCTAGCGGGAGGAAGAGAGACCCAGTACTTC	CASRPLAGGRETQYF
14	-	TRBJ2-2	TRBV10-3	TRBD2	TGTGCCGTACTAGCGGGAGAAGGTAGCGGGGAGCTGTTTTTT	CAVLAGEGSGELFF
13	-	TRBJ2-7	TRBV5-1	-	TGCGCCAGCAGCTGGACGGGAGACTACGAGCAGTACTTC	CASSWTGDYEQYF